The clone carrying this T cell receptor beta chain appeared many times. These data are taken from a study of identical twins. Trimming removed 5 bases from V and 3 bases from J, with 8 bases in between. The CDR3 totals 12 residues. Germline V gene data show CDR1 as SGHTA and CDR2 as FQGNSA. TCRdb re-derived calls from the 5' RACE reads in MiXCR, one entry per CDR3 protein. The sample includes some 730,000 distinct CDR3 sequences, roughly 20% of them seen just once. These records were also assigned to another study, of T cells expressing NK-cell markers. That paper adds: Seven donors tested HCMV-seropositive and one tested seronegative among the eight sequenced.

The receptor's source is a woman in her late teens or twenties in good health. The chain is built from TRBV7-2 and TRBJ2-7; D is ambiguous. Sequenced sample: PBMCs. CDR3 loop: CASSPLSYEQYF. As DNA, the CDR3 is TGTGCCAGCAGCCCCCTGAGCTACGAGCAGTACTTC.